This TCR beta chain was identified during a study of siplizumab effects on memory and regulatory T cells. Study-wide points: Naive T cells looked more diverse than memory cells, and they looked like major contributors to the alloresponse. Siplizumab conditions gave an average of approximately 70% Treg-derived mappable alloreactive CD4+ clones, versus 26.9% for controls.

Generated by immunoSEQ multiplex PCR, the TCRdb table keeps only in-frame clones and is missing some. The sample yields tens of thousands of clones, 91% seen once. In regard to this clone: Antigen unknown.

The germline gives CDR1 LNHDA, CDR2 SQIVND (reference sequence). The CDR3 totals 18 residues. The V and J ends lost 3 bases and 7 bases, in that order; junction bases with no gene match: 15. Material: CD8+ T cells sorted from blood. This TCR was recovered from a human donor in good health. The genes are TRBV19 and TRBJ2-1, with 10 nucleotides matching TRBD2. The CDR3 DNA follows: TGTGCCAGTAGTATTGGGTGGTTAGCGGGGGGTGCTGGGAATGAGCAGTTCTTC. Its protein product is CASSIGWLAGGAGNEQFF.